In its sample, the clone carrying this T cell receptor (beta chain) was seen many times. The V gene lost 5 bases and the J gene lost 2 bases, with 10 bases spanning the gap. The CDR3 is made up of 13 amino acids. The germline CDR1 and CDR2 sequences are MDHEN and SYDVKM. This record comes from a study of T cells after yellow fever vaccination. The overall study: Fractions with few cells were prepared using SMART-Seq v4 Ultra Low Input.

In TCRdb, the 5' RACE reads were re-called with MiXCR into one record per CDR3 protein. The data show about 300,000 distinct CDR3 sequences, 6.8% seen once. The chain joins TRBV28 to TRBJ2-7, with D perhaps assigned TRBD1 or TRBD2 (6 bases each). Material: PBMCs, obtained approximately 47 days after the first yellow fever vaccination. The TCR comes from a man younger than 35 who received the YFV17D yellow fever vaccine. The chain's CDR3 is CASSPGGPYEQYV. CDR3 in DNA: TGTGCCAGCAGTCCCGGGGGCCCCTACGAGCAGTACGTC.